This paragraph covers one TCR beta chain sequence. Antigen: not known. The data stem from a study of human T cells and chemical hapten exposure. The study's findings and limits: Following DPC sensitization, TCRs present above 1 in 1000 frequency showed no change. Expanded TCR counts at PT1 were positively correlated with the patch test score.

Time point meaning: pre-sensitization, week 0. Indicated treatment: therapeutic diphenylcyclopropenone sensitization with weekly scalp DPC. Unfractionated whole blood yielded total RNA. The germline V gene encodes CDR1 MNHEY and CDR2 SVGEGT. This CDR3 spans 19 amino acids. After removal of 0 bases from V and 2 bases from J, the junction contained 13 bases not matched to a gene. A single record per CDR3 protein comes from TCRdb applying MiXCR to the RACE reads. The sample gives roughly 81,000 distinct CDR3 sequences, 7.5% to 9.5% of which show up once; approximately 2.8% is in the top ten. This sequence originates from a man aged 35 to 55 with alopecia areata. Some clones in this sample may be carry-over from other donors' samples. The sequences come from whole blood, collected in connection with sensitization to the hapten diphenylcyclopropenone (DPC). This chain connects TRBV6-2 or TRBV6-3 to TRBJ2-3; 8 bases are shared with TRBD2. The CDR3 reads CASSYSIGVAGKPTDTQYF. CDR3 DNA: TGTGCCAGCAGTTACTCGATTGGAGTAGCGGGGAAGCCCACAGATACGCAGTATTTT.